This T cell receptor (beta chain) was sequenced for a study of blood T cells in healthy people across ages. For the study at large: The template switching approach captured approximately one barcoded beta molecule for every two T cells.

A second PCR of about 7 to 12 cycles used a sample-barcoded 5' primer and a J-beta primer mix. TCRdb re-analysed the 5' RACE reads in MiXCR, keeping a single row per CDR3 protein. The top ten hold approximately 37% of the sample, which has approximately 690,000 distinct CDR3 sequences, 58% seen once. Study conclusions and caveats: With donor CMV status unknown, expanded clonotype changes were possibly confounded. In long-lived donors, naive CD4+ cell counts and diversity exceeded those of aged donors.

Details on this clonotype: Its antigen remains unknown.

Trimming pared 5 bases from V and 8 bases from J, leaving 15 bases between. The CDR3 is made up of 14 amino acids. The sequence was collected from a man aged 55 to 70 in good health. The rearrangement links TRBV12-3 or TRBV12-4 to TRBJ1-4, with D tentatively TRBD1 (6 bases). The specimen sequenced was blood. CDR3 sequence (DNA): TGTGCCAGCAGTCTGGGCTCTCAGGGGGAAAAACTGTTTTTT. Protein sequence: CASSLGSQGEKLFF.